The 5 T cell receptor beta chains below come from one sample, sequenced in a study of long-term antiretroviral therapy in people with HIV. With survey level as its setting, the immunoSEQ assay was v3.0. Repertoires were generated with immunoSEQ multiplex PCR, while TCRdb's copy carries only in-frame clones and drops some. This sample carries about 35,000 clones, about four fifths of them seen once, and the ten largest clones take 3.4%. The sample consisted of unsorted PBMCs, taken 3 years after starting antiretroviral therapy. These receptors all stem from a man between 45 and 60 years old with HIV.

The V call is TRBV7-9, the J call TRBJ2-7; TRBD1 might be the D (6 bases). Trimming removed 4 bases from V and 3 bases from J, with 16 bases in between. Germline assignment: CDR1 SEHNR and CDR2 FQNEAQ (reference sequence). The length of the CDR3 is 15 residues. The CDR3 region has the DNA TGTGCCAGCAGCTCAACCTCCGACAGGTTCTACGAGCAGTACTTC. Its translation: CASSSTSDRFYEQYF.

The CDR3, as DNA: TGTGCCAGCAGTCCCCTCCGACAGGGCCACTCCGGAGAAGGCTACACCTTC. It translates to CASSPLRQGHSGEGYTF. The V gene is TRBV28, the J gene TRBJ1-2; 7 nucleotides match TRBD1. Germline-derived CDR1 and CDR2 are MDHEN and SYDVKM. The CDR3 has 17 residues. The V segment lost 5 bases and the J segment 8 bases; nucleotides outside the gene matches: 20.

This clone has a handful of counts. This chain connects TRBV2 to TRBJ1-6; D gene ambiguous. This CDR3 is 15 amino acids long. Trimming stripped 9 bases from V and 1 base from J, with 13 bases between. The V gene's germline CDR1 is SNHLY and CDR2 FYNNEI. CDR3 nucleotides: TGTGCCAGTCGGGCCCCGGGGTCCTATAATTCACCCCTCCACTTT. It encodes CASRAPGSYNSPLHF.

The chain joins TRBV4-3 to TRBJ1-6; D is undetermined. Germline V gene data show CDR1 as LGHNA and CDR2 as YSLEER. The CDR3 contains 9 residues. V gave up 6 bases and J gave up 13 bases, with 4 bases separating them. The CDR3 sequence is CASSAPLHF. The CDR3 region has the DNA TGCGCCAGCAGTGCCCCCCTCCACTTT.

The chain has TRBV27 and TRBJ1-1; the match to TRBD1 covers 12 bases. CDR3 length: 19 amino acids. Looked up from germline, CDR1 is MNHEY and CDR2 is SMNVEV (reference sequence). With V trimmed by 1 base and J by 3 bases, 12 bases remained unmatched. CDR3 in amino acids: CASSLFLTGTGGVYTEAFF. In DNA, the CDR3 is TGTGCCAGCAGTTTATTCCTCACCGGGACAGGGGGCGTATACACTGAAGCTTTCTTT.